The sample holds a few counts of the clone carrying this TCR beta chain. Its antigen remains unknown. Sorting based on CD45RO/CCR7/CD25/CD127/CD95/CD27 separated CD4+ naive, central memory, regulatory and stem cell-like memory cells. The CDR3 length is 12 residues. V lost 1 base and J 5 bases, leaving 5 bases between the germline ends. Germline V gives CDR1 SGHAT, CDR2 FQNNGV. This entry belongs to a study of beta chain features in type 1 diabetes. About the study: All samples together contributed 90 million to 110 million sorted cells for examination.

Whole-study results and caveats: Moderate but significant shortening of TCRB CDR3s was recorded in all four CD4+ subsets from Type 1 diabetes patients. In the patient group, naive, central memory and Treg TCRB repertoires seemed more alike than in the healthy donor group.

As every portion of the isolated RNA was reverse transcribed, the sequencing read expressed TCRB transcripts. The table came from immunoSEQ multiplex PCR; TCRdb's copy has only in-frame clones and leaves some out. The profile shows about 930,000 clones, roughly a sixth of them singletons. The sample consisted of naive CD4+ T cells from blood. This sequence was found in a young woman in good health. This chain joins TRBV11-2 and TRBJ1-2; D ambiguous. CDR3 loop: CASSLVLYGYTF. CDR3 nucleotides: TGTGCCAGCAGCTTAGTTTTGTATGGCTACACCTTC.